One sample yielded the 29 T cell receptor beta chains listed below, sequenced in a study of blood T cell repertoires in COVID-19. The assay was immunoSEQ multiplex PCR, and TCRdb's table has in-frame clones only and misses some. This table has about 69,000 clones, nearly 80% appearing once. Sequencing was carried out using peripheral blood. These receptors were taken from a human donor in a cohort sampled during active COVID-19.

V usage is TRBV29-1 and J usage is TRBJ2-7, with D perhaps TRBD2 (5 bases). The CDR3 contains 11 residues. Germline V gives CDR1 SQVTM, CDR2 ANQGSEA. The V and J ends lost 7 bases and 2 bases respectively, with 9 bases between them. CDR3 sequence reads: CSAGETYEQYF. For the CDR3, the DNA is TGCAGCGCCGGGGAGACCTACGAGCAGTACTTC.

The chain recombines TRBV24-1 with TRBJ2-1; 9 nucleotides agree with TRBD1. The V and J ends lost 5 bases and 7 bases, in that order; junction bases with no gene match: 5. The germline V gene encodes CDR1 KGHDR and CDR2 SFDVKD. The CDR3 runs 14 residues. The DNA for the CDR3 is TGTGCCACCAGTGCCCGGACAGGGGCTAATGAGCAGTTCTTC. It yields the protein CATSARTGANEQFF.

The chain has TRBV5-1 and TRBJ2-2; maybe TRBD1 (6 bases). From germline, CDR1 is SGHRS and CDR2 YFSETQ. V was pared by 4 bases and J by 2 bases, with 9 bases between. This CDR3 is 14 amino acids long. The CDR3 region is CASSRTANTGELFF. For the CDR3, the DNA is TGCGCCAGCAGCCGGACAGCCAACACCGGGGAGCTGTTTTTT.

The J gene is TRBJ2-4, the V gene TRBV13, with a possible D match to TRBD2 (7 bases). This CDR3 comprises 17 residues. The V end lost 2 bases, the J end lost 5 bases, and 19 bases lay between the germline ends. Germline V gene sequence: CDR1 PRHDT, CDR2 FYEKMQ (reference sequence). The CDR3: CASSLNLFGGPENIQYF. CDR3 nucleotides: TGTGCCAGCAGCTTAAATCTTTTCGGGGGGCCCGAAAACATTCAGTACTTC. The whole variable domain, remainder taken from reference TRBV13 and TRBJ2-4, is AAGVIQSPRHLIKEKRETATLKCYPIPRHDTVYWYQQGPGQDPQFLISFYEKMQSDKGSIPDRFSAQQFSDYHSELNMSSLELGDSALYFCASSLNLFGGPENIQYFGAGTRLSVL.

CDR3 nucleotides: TGCGCCAGCAGCCCCAACAGGGGTAATCAGCCCCAGCATTTT. Translation: CASSPNRGNQPQHF. The chain is built from TRBV4-1 and TRBJ1-5; 7 bases map to TRBD1. The CDR3 contains 14 residues. J was trimmed by 4 bases and V by 4 bases; bases with no gene match: 4. The germline gives CDR1 MGHRA, CDR2 YSYEKL.

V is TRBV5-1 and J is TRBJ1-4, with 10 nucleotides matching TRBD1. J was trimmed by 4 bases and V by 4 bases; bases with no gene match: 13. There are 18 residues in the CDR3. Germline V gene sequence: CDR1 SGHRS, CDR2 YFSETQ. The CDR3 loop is CASSPNSGGQGFNEKLFF. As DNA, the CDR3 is TGCGCCAGCAGCCCTAACTCGGGGGGACAGGGGTTTAATGAAAAACTGTTTTTT.

CDR3: CASSFVRGSNENEKLFF. CDR3 DNA: TGTGCCAGCAGCTTTGTGCGGGGCTCAAACGAGAATGAAAAACTGTTTTTT. This chain connects TRBV7-9 to TRBJ1-4; weak D call: TRBD1 (5 bases). With 3 bases removed from V and 5 bases from J, the gap between germline ends came to 19 bases. Germline V CDR1 and CDR2: SEHNR, FQNEAQ (reference sequence). The CDR3 has 17 amino acids.

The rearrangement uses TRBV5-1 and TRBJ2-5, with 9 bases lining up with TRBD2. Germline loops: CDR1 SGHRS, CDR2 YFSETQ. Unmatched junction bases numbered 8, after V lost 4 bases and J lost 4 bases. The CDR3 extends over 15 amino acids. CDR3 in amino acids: CASSTSGGSGETQYF. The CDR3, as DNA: TGCGCCAGCAGCACGAGCGGGGGGTCGGGAGAGACCCAGTACTTC.

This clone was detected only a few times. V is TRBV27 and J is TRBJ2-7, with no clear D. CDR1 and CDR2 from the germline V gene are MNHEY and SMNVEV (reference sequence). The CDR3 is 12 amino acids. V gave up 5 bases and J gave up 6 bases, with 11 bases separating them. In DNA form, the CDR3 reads TGTGCCAGCAGTCCCCTAGTCGGCGAGCAGTACTTC. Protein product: CASSPLVGEQYF.

CDR3 nucleotide sequence: TGTGCCACCAGCAGGGAAGGACAGGGGGCGCGTGAAAAACTGTTTTTT. Protein product: CATSREGQGAREKLFF. V gene TRBV15 combines with J gene TRBJ1-4; the match to TRBD1 covers 11 bases. V shed 3 bases, J shed 7 bases, and the junction held 7 bases outside the gene matches. Germline V gene lookup returns CDR1 LNHNV and CDR2 YYDKDF (reference sequence). CDR3 length: 16 amino acids. Together with reference TRBV15 and TRBJ1-4, the CDR3 gives the full variable domain: DAMVIQNPRYQVTQFGKPVTLSCSQTLNHNVMYWYQQKSSQAPKLLFHYYDKDFNNEADTPDNFQSRRPNTSFCFLDIRSPGLGDTAMYLCATSREGQGAREKLFFGSGTQLSVL.

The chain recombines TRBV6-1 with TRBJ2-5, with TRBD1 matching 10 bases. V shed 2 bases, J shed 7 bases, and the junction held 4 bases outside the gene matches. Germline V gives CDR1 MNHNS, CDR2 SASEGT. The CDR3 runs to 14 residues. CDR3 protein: CASSERTGGTTQYF. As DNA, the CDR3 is TGTGCCAGCAGTGAACGGACAGGGGGTACGACCCAGTACTTC.

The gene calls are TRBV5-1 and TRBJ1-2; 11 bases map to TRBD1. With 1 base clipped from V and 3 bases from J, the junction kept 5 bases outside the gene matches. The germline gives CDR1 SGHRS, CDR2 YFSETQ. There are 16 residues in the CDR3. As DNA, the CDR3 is TGCGCCAGCAGCTTGAGCCCGGGACAGGGGGACTATGGCTACACCTTC. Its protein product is CASSLSPGQGDYGYTF. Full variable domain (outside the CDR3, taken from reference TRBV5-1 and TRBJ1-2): KAGVTQTPRYLIKTRGQQVTLSCSPISGHRSVSWYQQTPGQGLQFLFEYFSETQRNKGNFPGRFSGRQFSNSRSEMNVSTLELGDSALYLCASSLSPGQGDYGYTFGSGTRLTVV.

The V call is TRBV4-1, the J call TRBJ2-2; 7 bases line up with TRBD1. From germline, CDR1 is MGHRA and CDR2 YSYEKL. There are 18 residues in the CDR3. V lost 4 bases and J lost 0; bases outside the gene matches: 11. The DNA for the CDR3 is TGCGCCAGCAGCCTTTTCACCCGACAGGGCGCGAACACCGGGGAGCTGTTTTTT. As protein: CASSLFTRQGANTGELFF.

The CDR3 nucleotides read TGTGCCAGCAGTGAAGCACCGGGGGATCAGAACATTCAGTACTTC. Translating gives CASSEAPGDQNIQYF. V usage is TRBV6-1 and J usage is TRBJ2-4; D possibly corresponds to TRBD2 (6 bases). Germline CDR1 reads MNHNS; CDR2 reads SASEGT. This CDR3 spans 15 amino acids. The V end lost 0 bases, the J end lost 7 bases, and 13 bases lay between the germline ends.

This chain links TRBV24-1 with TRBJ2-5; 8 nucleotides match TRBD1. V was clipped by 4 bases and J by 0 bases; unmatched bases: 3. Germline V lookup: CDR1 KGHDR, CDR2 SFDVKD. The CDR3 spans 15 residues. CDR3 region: CATSDRQGYQETQYF. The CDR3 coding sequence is TGTGCCACCAGTGACCGACAGGGGTACCAAGAGACCCAGTACTTC.

CDR3 sequence reads: CASSFGGARDYGYTF. The CDR3 bases are TGCGCCAGCAGCTTCGGGGGGGCGCGGGACTATGGCTACACCTTC. The chain has TRBV5-1 and TRBJ1-2; D perhaps matches TRBD1 (6 bases). The CDR3 is 15 residues long. The V and J ends lost 2 bases and 3 bases respectively, with 14 bases between them. The germline V gene has CDR1 SGHRS and CDR2 YFSETQ. The full variable domain, in which reference TRBV5-1 and TRBJ1-2 provide the parts outside the CDR3, is KAGVTQTPRYLIKTRGQQVTLSCSPISGHRSVSWYQQTPGQGLQFLFEYFSETQRNKGNFPGRFSGRQFSNSRSEMNVSTLELGDSALYLCASSFGGARDYGYTFGSGTRLTVV.

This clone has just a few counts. The CDR3 DNA sequence: TGTGCCAGCAGTTTAACTAGCGGGGTACCCCTCTCCTACGAGCAGTACTTC. Translating it yields CASSLTSGVPLSYEQYF. The chain employs TRBV27 and TRBJ2-7; TRBD2 matches 10 bases. Germline V gene data show CDR1 as MNHEY and CDR2 as SMNVEV (reference sequence). Unmatched junction bases numbered 7, after V lost 2 bases and J lost 0 bases. The CDR3 is 17 amino acids.

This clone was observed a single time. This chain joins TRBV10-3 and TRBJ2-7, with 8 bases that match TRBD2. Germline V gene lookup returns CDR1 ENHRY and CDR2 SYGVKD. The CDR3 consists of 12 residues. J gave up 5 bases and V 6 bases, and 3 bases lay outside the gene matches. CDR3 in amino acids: CAIRKAGDEQYF. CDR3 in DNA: TGTGCCATCAGGAAAGCGGGAGACGAGCAGTACTTC.

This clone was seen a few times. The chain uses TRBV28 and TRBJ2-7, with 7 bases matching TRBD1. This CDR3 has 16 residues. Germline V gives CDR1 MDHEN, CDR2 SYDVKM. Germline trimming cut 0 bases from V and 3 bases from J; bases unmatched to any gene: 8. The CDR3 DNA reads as TGTGCCAGCAGTTTATGGAATTACAGGGGCATCTACGAGCAGTACTTC. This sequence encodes CASSLWNYRGIYEQYF.

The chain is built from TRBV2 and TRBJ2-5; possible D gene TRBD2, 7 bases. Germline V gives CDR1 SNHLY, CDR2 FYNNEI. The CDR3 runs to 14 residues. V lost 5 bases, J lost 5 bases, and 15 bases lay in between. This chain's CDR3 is CASSRGGGLETQYF. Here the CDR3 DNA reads TGTGCCAGCAGTAGGGGGGGCGGGCTGGAGACCCAGTACTTC.

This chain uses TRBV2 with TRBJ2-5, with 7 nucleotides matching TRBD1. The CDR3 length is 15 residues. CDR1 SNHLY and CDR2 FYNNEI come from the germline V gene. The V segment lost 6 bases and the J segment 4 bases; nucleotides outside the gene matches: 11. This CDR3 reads CASRGRQGRTETQYF. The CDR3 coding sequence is TGTGCCAGCAGAGGAAGACAGGGAAGGACAGAGACCCAGTACTTC.

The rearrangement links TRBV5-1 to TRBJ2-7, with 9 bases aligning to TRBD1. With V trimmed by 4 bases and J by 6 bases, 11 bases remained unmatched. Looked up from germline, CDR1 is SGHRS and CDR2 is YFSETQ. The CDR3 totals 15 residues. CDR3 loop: CASSDTGTGLSEQYF. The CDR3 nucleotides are TGCGCCAGCAGCGACACCGGGACAGGGCTGTCCGAGCAGTACTTC.

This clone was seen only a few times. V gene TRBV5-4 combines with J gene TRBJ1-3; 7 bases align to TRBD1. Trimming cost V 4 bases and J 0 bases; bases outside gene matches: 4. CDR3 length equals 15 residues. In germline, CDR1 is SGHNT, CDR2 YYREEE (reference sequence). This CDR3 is CASSAGQYSGNTIYF. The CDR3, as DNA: TGTGCCAGCAGCGCGGGACAGTACTCTGGAAACACCATATATTTT.

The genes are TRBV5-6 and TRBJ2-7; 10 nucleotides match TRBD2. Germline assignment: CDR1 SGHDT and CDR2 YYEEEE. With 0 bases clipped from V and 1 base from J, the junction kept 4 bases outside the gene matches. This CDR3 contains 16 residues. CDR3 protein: CASSLGAGGSSYEQYF. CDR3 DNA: TGTGCCAGCAGCTTGGGAGCGGGAGGGTCTTCCTACGAGCAGTACTTC.

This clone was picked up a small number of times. This CDR3 reads CASSLVGTAFNEQFF. The DNA for the CDR3 is TGCGCCAGCAGCTTGGTAGGGACAGCCTTCAATGAGCAGTTCTTC. V is TRBV5-1 and J is TRBJ2-1; TRBD1 aligns across 7 bases. After removal of 0 bases from V and 6 bases from J, the junction contained 6 bases not matched to a gene. This CDR3 comprises 15 residues. Per germline, CDR1 SGHRS and CDR2 YFSETQ.

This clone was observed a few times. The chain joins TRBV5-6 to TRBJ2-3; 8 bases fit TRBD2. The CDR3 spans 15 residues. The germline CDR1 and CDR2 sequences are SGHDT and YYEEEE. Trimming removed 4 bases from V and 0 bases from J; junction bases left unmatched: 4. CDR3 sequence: CASSTGLASTDTQYF. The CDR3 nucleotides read TGTGCCAGCAGCACTGGACTAGCAAGCACAGATACGCAGTATTTT.

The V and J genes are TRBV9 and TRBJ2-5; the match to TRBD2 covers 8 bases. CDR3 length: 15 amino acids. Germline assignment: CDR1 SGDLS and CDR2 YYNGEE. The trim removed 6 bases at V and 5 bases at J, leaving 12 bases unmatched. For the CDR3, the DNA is TGTGCCAGCACCTACTTAGCGGGGAAGGAGGAGACCCAGTACTTC. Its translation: CASTYLAGKEETQYF.

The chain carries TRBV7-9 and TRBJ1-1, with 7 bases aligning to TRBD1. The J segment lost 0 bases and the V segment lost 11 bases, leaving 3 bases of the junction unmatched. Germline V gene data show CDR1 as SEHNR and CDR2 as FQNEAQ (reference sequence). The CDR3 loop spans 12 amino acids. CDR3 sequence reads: CASGTVNTEAFF. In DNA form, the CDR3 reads TGTGCCTCCGGGACAGTGAACACTGAAGCTTTCTTT.

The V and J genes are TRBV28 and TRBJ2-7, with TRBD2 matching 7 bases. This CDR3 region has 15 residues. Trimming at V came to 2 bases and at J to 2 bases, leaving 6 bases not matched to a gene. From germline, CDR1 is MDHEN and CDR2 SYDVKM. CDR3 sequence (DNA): TGTGCCAGCAGTTTAGGGGGGGGGATCCCCTACGAGCAGTACTTC. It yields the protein CASSLGGGIPYEQYF.